This T cell receptor (beta chain) was recovered during a study of T cell responses to AZD1222 COVID-19 vaccine. The repertoire was sequenced with immunoSEQ multiplex PCR; TCRdb's copy has only in-frame clones and lacks some. In the table there are roughly 180,000 clones, roughly nine tenths of which are singletons. Study conclusions and caveats: The donor group comprised mostly white British people and more females; the analysis possibly underestimated clonal diversity.

To note about this clone: Its target is not known.

This CDR3 is built from 14 residues. The V end lost 1 base, the J end lost 5 bases, and 11 bases lay between the germline ends. Germline assignment: CDR1 KGHSH and CDR2 LQKENI. Here the sequenced sample was peripheral blood, taken on day 0 of AZD1222 vaccination. J is TRBJ1-2 and V is TRBV18; D is unresolved. The sequence was collected from an adult in good health. CDR3 protein: CASSPLPDDYGYTF. In DNA form, the CDR3 reads TGTGCCAGCTCACCACTGCCAGATGATTATGGCTACACCTTC.